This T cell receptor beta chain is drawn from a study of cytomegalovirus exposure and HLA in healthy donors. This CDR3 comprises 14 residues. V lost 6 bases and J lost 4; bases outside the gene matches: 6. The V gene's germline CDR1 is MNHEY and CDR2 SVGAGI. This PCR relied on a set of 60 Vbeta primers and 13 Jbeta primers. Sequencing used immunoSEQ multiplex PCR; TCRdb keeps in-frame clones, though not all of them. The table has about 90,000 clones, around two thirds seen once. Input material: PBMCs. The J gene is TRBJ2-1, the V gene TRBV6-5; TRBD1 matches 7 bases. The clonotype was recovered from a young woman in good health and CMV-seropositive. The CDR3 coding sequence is TGTGCCAGCAGGCCGGGACAGAGATACAATGAGCAGTTCTTC. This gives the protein CASRPGQRYNEQFF.